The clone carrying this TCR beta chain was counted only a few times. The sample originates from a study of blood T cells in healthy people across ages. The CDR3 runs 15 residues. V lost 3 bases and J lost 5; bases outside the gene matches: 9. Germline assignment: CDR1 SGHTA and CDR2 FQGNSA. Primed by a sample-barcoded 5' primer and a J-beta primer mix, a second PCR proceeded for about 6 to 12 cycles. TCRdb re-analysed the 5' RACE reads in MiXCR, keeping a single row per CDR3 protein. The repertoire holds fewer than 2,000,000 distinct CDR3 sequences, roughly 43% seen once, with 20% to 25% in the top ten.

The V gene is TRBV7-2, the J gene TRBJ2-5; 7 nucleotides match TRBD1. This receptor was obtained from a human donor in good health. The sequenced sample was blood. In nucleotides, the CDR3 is TGTGCCAGCAGCTTCATGCCAGGGGGTGGTGAGACCCAGTACTTC. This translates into CASSFMPGGGETQYF.